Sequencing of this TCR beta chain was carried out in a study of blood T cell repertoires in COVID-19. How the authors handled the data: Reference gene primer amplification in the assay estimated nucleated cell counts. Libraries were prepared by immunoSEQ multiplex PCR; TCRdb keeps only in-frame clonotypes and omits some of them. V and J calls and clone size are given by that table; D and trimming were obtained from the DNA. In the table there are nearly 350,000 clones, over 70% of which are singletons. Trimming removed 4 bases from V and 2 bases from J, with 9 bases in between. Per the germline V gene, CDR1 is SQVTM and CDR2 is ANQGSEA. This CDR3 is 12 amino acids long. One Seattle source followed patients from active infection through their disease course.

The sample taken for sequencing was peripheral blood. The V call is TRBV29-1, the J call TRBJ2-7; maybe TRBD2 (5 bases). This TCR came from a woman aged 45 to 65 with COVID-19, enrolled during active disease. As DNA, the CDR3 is TGCAGCGTTGCGAGGGTCCCCTACGAGCAGTACTTC. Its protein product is CSVARVPYEQYF.